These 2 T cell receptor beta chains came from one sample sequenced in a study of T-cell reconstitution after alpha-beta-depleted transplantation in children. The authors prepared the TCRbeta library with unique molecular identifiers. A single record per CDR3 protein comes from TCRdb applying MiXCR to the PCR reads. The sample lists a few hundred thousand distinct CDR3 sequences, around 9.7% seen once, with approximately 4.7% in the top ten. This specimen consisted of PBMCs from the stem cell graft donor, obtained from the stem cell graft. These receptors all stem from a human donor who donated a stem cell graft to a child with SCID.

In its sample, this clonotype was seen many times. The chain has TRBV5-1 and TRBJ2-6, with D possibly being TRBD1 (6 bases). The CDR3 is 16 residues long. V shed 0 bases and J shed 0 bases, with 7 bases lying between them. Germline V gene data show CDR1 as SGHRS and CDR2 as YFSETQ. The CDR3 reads CASSLGTASGANVLTF. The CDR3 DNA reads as TGCGCCAGCAGCTTGGGGACAGCCTCTGGGGCCAACGTCCTGACTTTC. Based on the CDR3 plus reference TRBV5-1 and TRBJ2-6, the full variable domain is KAGVTQTPRYLIKTRGQQVTLSCSPISGHRSVSWYQQTPGQGLQFLFEYFSETQRNKGNFPGRFSGRQFSNSRSEMNVSTLELGDSALYLCASSLGTASGANVLTFGAGSRLTVL.

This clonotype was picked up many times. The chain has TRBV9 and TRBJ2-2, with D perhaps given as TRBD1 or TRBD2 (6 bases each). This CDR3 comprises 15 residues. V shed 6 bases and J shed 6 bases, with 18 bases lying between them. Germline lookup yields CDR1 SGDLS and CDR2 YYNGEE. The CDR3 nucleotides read TGTGCCAGCACACCGAGGGGGGCCAGCGCCGGGGAGCTGTTTTTT. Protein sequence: CASTPRGASAGELFF.